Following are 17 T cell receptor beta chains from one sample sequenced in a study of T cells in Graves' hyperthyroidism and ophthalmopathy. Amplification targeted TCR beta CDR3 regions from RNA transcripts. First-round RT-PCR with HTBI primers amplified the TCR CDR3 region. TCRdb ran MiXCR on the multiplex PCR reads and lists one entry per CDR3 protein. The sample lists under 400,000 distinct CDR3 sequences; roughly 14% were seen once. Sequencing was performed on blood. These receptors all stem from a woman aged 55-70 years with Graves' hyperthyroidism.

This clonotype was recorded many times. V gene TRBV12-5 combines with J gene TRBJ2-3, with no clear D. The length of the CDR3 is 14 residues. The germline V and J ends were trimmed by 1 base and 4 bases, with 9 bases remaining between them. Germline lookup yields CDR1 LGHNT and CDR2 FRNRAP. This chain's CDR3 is CASGLASPADTQYF. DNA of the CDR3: TGTGCTAGTGGTTTGGCCTCTCCCGCAGATACGCAGTATTTT.

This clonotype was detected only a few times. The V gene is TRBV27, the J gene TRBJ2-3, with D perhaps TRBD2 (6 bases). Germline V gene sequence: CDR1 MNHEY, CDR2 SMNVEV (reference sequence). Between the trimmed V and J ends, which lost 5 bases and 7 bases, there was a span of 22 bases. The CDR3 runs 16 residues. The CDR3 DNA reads TGTGCCAGCAGTCAGTTGGGGGACTGGTTGGTAAATACGCAGTATTTT. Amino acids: CASSQLGDWLVNTQYF.

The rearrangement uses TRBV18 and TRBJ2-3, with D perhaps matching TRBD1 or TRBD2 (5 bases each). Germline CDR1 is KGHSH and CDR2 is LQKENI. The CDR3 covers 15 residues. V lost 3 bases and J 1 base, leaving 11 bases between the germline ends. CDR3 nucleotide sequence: TGTGCCAGCTCACCGGATGGGGGTGGCACAGATACGCAGTATTTT. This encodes CASSPDGGGTDTQYF.

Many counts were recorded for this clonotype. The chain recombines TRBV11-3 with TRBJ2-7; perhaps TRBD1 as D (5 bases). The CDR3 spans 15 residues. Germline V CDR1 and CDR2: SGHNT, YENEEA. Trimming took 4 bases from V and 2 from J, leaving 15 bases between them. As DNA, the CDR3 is TGTGCCAGCAGCTCCCACCAAGGGGCAACCTACGAGCAGTACTTC. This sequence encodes CASSSHQGATYEQYF.

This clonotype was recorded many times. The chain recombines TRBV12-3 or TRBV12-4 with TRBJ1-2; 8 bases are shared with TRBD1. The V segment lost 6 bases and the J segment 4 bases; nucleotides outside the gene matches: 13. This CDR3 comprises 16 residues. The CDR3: CASRRHNGQGVYGYTF. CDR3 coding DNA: TGTGCCAGCAGGAGACACAACGGACAGGGCGTCTATGGCTACACCTTC.

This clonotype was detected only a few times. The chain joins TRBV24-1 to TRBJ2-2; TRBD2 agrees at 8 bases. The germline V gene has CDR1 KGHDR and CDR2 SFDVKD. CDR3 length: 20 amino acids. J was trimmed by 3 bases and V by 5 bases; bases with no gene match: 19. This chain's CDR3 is CATSAYAWGSGSLYTGELFF. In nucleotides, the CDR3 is TGTGCCACCAGTGCCTACGCGTGGGGCAGCGGGAGTTTGTACACCGGGGAGCTGTTTTTT.

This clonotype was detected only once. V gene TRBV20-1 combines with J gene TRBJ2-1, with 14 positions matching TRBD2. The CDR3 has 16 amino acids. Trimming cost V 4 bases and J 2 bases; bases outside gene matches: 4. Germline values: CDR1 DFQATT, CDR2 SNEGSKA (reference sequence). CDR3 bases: TGCAGTGCTAAGGGACTAGCGGGAGATCCCTACAATGAGCAGTTCTTC. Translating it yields CSAKGLAGDPYNEQFF.

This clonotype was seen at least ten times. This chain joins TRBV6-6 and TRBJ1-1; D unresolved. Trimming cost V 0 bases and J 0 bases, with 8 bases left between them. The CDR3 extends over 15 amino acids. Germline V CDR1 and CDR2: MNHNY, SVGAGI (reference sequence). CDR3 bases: TGTGCCAGCAGTTACTCGAGAGTTTTGAACACTGAAGCTTTCTTT. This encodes CASSYSRVLNTEAFF.

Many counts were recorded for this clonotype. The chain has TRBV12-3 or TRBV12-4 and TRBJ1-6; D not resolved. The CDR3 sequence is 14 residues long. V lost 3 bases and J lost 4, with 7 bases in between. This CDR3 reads CASSLDGYNSPLHF. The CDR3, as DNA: TGTGCCAGCAGTTTGGACGGATATAATTCACCCCTCCACTTT.

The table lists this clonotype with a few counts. The CDR3 region has the DNA TGTGCCAGCAGCTTAATAGGGACCGGGGAGCTGTTTTTT. Translated, it gives CASSLIGTGELFF. J is TRBJ2-2 and V is TRBV7-6; D gene uncertain. V was trimmed by 2 bases and J by 5 bases, leaving 6 bases between them. This CDR3 contains 13 residues. Germline-derived CDR1 and CDR2 are SGHVS and FNYEAQ. Based on the CDR3 plus reference TRBV7-6 and TRBJ2-2, the full variable domain is GAGVSQSPRYKVTKRGQDVALRCDPISGHVSLYWYRQALGQGPEFLTYFNYEAQQDKSGLPNDRFSAERPEGSISTLTIQRTEQRDSAMYRCASSLIGTGELFFGEGSRLTVL.

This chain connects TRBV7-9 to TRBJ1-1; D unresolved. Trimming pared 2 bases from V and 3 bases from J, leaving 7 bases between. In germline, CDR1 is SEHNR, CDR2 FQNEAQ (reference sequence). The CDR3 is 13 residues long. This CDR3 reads CASSLFGYTEAFF. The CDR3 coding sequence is TGTGCCAGCAGCTTATTCGGCTACACTGAAGCTTTCTTT.

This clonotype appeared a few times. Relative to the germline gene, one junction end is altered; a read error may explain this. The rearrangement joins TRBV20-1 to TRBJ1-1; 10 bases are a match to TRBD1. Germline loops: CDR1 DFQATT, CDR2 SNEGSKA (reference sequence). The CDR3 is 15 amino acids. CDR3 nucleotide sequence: TGCAGTGCTAGACCCCGGGGACAGGGGAACGCTGAAGCTTTCTTT. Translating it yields CSARPRGQGNAEAFF.

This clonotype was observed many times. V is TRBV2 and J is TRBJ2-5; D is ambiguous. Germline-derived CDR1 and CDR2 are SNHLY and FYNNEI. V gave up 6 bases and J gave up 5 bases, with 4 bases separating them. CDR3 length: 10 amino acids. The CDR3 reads CASRDETQYF. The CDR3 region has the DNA TGTGCCAGCAGGGATGAGACCCAGTACTTC.

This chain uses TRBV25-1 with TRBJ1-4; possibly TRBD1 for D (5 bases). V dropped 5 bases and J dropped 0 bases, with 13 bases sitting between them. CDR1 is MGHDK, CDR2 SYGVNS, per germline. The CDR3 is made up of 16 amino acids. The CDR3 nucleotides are TGTGCCAGCAGTCGGTGGATAGGGGCAACTAATGAAAAACTGTTTTTT. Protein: CASSRWIGATNEKLFF.

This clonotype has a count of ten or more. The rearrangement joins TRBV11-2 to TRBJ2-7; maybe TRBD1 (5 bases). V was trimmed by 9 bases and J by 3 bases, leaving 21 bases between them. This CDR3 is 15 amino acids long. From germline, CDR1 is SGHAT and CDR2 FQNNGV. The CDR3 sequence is CASKDLGQALYEQYF. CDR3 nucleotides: TGTGCCAGTAAGGATTTGGGGCAGGCCCTCTACGAGCAGTACTTC.

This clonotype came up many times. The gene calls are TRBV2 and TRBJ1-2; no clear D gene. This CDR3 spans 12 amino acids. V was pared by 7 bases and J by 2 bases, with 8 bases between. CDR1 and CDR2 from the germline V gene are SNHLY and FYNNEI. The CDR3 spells CASMRQNYGYTF. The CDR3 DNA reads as TGTGCCAGCATGCGGCAGAACTATGGCTACACCTTC.

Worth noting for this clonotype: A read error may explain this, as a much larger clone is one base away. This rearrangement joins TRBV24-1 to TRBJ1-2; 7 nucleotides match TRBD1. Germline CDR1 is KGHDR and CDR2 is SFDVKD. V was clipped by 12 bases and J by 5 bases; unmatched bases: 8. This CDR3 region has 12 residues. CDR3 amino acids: CAPRTGPYGYTF. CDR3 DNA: TGTGCCCCCCGGACAGGACCTTATGGCTACACCTTC.